This T cell receptor (beta chain) was identified during a study of regulatory T cells in long-lasting Graves disease. Looking at the study overall: Positive TSH receptor antibodies alongside over 5 years of antithyroid drugs were what marked Graves' disease as persistent.

Germline CDR1 is MNHEY and CDR2 is SVGAGI. CDR3 length equals 13 residues. Trimming took 2 bases from V and 6 from J; bases not matched to a gene: 2. Study-wide points: A greater number of public clonotypes (roughly 2,700) was shared by persistent patients than by new patients (approximately 1,000). TRBV28, TRBJ1-2 and TRBJ2-5 emerged as the favored segments in persistent disease. Accuracy may have been reduced by the small sample size.

The TCR beta library used iRepertoire HTBI primers with Arm-PCR amplification of CDR3. Each CDR3 protein is one row after TCRdb ran MiXCR on the multiplex PCR reads. The table includes over 650,000 distinct CDR3 sequences, 25% to 35% detected once. This clonotype appeared many times. Its target is unknown. Time point here: persistent/refractory GD, antithyroid drugs over 5 years with positive TRAb. PBMCs were the source of the RNA used for TCR sequencing. Specimen: peripheral blood mononuclear cells (PBMCs), collected when the disease was refractory, from a patient treated with antithyroid drugs. V is TRBV6-5 and J is TRBJ2-7, with 9 bases matching TRBD2. The TCR sequence derives from a female donor with Graves disease. The CDR3 coding sequence is TGTGCCAGCAGTTACGGACTAGCGCGCGAGCAGTACTTC. Its translation is CASSYGLAREQYF.